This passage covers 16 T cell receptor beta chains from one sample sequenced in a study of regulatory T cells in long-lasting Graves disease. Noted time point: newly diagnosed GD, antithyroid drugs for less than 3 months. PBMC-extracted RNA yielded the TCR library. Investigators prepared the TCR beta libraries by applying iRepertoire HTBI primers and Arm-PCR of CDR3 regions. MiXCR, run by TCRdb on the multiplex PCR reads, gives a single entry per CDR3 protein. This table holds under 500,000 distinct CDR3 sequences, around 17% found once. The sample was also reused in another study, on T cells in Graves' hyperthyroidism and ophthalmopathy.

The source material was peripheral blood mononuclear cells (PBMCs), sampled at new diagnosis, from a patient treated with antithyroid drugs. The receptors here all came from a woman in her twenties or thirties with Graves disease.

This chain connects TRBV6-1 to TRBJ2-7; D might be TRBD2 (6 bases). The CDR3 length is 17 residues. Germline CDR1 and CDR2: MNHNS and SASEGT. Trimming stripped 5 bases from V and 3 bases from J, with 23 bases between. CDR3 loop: CASSPTPTWRENYEQYF. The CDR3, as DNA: TGTGCCAGCAGTCCCACCCCAACCTGGAGGGAGAACTACGAGCAGTACTTC.

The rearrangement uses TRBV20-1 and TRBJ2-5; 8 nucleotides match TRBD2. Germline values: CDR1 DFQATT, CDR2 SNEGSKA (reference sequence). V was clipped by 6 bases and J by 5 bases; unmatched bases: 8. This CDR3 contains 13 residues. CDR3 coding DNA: TGCAGTGCCCACCTCGGACTAGCCGAGACCCAGTACTTC. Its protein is CSAHLGLAETQYF.

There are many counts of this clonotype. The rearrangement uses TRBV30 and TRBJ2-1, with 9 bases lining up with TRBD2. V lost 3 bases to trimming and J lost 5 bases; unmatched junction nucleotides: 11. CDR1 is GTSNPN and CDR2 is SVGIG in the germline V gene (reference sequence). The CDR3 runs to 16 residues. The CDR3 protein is CAWRARGTSWDNEQFF. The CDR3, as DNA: TGTGCCTGGAGAGCCCGGGGGACTAGCTGGGACAATGAGCAGTTCTTC.

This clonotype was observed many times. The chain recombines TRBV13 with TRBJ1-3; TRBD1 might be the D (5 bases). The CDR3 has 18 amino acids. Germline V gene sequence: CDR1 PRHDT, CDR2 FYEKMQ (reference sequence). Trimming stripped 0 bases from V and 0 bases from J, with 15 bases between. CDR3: CASSLGHTGRSSGNTIYF. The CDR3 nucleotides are TGTGCCAGCAGCTTAGGCCATACGGGACGCTCCTCTGGAAACACCATATATTTT.

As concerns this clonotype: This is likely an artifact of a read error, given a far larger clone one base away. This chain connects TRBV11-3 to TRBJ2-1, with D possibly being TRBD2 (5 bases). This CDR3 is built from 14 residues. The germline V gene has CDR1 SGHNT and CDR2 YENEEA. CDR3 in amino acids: CASSLAGNRNERFF. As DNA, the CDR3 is TGTGCCAGCAGCTTAGCGGGGAACCGAAATGAGCGGTTCTTC.

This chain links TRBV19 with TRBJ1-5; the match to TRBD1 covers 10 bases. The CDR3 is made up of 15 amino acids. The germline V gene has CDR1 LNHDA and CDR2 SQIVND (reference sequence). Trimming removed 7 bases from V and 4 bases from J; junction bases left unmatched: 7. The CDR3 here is CASMGQGYENQPQHF. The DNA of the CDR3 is TGTGCCAGTATGGGACAGGGGTACGAGAATCAGCCCCAGCATTTT.

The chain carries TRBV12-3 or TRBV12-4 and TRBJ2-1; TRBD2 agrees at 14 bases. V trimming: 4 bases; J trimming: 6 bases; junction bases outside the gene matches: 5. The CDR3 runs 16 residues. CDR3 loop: CASSSGLAGVVNEQFF. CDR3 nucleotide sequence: TGTGCCAGCAGTTCGGGACTAGCGGGAGTAGTCAATGAGCAGTTCTTC.

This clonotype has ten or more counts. CDR3 coding DNA: TGTGCCATCAGTGAGGAAGGGTTCGAGCAGTACTTC. Translating it yields CAISEEGFEQYF. This rearrangement joins TRBV10-3 to TRBJ2-7; D uncertain. V lost 2 bases, J lost 6 bases, and 8 bases lay in between. CDR1 and CDR2 from the germline V gene are ENHRY and SYGVKD. This CDR3 region has 12 residues.

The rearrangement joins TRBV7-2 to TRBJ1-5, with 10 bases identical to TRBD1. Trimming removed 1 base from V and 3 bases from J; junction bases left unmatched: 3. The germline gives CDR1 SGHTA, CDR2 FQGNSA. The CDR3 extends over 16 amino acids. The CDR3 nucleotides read TGTGCCAGCAGCTTAGAGGACAGGGGGTTCAATCAGCCCCAGCATTTT. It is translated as CASSLEDRGFNQPQHF.

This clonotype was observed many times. Written as DNA, the CDR3 is TGTGCCAGCAGTGAAGTAAATGAGCAGTTCTTC. Translated, it gives CASSEVNEQFF. The chain is built from TRBV2 and TRBJ2-1; no clear D gene. The CDR3 is 11 residues long. CDR1 is SNHLY and CDR2 is FYNNEI in the germline V gene. Between the trimmed V and J ends, which lost 1 base and 7 bases, there was a span of 2 bases.

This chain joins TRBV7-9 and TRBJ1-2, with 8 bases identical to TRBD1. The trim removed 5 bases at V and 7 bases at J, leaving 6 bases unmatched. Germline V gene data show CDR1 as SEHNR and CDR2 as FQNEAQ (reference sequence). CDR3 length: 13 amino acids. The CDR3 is CASSTQGDLGYTF. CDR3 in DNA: TGTGCCAGCAGCACACAGGGGGATCTTGGCTACACCTTC. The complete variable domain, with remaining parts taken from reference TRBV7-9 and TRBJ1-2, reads DTGVSQNPRHKITKRGQNVTFRCDPISEHNRLYWYRQTLGQGPEFLTYFQNEAQLEKSRLLSDRFSAERPKGSFSTLEIQRTEQGDSAMYLCASSTQGDLGYTFGSGTRLTVV.

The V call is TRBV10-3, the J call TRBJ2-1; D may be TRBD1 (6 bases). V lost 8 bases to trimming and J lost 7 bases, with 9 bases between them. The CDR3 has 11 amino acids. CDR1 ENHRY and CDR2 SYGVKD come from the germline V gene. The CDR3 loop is CAISQGNEQFF. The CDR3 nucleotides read TGTGCCATCTCCCAGGGGAATGAGCAGTTCTTC.

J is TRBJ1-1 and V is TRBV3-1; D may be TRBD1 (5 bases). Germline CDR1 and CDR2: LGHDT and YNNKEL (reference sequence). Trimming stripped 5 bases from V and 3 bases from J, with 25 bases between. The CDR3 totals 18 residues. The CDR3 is CASSARSYRRPVYTEAFF. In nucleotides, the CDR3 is TGTGCCAGCAGCGCACGATCGTACAGGCGGCCCGTTTACACTGAAGCTTTCTTT.

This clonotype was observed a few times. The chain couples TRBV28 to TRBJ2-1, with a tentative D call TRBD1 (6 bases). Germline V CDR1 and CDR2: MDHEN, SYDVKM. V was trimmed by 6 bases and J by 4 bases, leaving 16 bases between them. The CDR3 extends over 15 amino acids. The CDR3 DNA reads TGTGCCAGCAGGCTAGACCCACAGGGTTACAATGAGCAGTTCTTC. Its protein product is CASRLDPQGYNEQFF.

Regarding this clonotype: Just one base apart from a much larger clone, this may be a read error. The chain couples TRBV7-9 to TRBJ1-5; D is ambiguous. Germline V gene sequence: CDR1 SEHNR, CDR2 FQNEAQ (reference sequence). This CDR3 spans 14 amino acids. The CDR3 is CASSLEPNNQPKHF. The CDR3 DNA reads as TGTGCCAGCAGCTTAGAACCGAACAATCAGCCCAAGCATTTT. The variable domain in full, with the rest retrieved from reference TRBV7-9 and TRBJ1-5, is DTGVSQNPRHKITKRGQNVTFRCDPISEHNRLYWYRQTLGQGPEFLTYFQNEAQLEKSRLLSDRFSAERPKGSFSTLEIQRTEQGDSAMYLCASSLEPNNQPKHFGDGTRLSIL.

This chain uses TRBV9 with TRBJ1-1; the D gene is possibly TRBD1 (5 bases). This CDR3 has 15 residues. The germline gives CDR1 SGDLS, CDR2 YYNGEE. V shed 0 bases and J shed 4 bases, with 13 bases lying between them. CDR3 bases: TGTGCCAGCAGCGTAGTTCGGGGGTTTGCCACTGAAGCTTTCTTT. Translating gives CASSVVRGFATEAFF.